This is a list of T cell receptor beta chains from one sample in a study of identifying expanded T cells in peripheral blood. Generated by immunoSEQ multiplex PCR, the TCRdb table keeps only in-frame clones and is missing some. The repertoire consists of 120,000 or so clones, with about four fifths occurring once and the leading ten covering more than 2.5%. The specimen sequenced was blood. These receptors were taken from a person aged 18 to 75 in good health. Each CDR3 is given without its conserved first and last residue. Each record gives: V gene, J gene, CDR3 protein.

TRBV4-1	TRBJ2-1	ASSPEDSGGANEQF
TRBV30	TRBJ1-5	AWSVLGDQPQH
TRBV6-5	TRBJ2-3	ASAAGTDTQY
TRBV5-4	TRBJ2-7	ASSWGSRGAYEQY
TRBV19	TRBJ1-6	AIGTRDGSPLH
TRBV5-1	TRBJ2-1	ASSLTSVNEQF
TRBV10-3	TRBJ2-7	AIGADRDYEQY
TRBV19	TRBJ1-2	ASKDPGNYGYT
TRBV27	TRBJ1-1	ASSSLGQINTEAF
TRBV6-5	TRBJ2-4	ASTLYSRAKNIQY
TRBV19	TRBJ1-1	ASSSPGRANTEAF
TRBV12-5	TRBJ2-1	ASGRGESNEQF
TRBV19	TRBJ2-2	ASQPLTGTGNGELF
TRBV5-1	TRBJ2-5	ASSEGQGVQETQY
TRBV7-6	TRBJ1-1	ASSSPGLLNTEAF
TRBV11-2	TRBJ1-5	ASSLDRGGNQPQH
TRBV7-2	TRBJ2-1	ASSHDYSNGRDEQF
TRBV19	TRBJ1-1	ASSREVPGTEAF
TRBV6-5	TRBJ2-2	ASRGQVNTGELF
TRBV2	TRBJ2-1	ASTGAVTRQF
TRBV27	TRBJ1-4	ASSSKLTNEKLF
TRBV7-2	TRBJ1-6	ASSLMEWEGASSPLH
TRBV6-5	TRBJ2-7	ASSRKTRYEQY
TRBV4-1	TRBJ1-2	ASSQEIVGGYGYT
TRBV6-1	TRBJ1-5	ASTDPSIFFQPQH
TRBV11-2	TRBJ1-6	ASSLGQGSPLH
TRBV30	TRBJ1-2	AWSQGAEGYT
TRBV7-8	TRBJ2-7	ASSLRRQDEQY
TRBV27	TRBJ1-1	ASRTLNTEAF
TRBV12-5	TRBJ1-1	ASGLPRTEAF
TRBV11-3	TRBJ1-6	ASSLVNSSPLH
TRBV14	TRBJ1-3	ASSYSGNTIY
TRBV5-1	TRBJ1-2	ASSLAGTGWGYT
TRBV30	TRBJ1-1	AWYHGAGSTEAF
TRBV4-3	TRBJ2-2	ASSQGDWRGELF
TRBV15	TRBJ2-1	ATSRVTGSGNEQF
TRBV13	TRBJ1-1	ASSLRGLNTEAF
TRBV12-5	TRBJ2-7	ASAWGQGKVEQY
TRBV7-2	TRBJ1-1	ASSLGDRPNTEAF
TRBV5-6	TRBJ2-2	ASTGTVNTGELF
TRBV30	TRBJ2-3	ACSRDRGPDTQY
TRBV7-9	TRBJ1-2	ASSMMGD
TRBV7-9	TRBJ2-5	ASSLGENSHSETQY
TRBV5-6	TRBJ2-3	ASSFISGPDTQY
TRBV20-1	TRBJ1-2	SAQGVDGYT
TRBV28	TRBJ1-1	ASSWGGLTEAF
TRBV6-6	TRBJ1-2	ASSPRQENYGYT
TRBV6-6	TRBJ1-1	ASSYSRNPFTEAF
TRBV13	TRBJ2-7	ASSFGSTSYEQY
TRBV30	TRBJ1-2	ACRIGGYT
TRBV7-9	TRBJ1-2	ASVRDNYGYT